This T cell receptor beta chain came from a study of blood T cells in healthy people across ages. This clonotype appeared a single time. Compared with germline, one end of the junction differs, possibly owing to a read error. The CDR3 consists of 15 residues. Germline CDR1 is SGHTA and CDR2 is FQGNSA. Together with a sample-barcoded 5' primer, a J-beta primer mix was included in a second PCR lasting roughly 6 to 12 cycles. From the 5' RACE reads, TCRdb called clonotypes with MiXCR, one entry per CDR3 protein. The sample consists of approximately 810,000 distinct CDR3 sequences, 29% of them appearing once.

The sample was blood. This sequence originates from an elderly woman in good health. This chain uses TRBV7-2 with TRBJ2-5; 10 positions agree with TRBD2. CDR3 protein: CASSFSGGVQEIQYF. CDR3 nucleotides: TGTGCCAGCAGCTTCAGCGGGGGGGTACAAGAGATCCAGTACTTC.